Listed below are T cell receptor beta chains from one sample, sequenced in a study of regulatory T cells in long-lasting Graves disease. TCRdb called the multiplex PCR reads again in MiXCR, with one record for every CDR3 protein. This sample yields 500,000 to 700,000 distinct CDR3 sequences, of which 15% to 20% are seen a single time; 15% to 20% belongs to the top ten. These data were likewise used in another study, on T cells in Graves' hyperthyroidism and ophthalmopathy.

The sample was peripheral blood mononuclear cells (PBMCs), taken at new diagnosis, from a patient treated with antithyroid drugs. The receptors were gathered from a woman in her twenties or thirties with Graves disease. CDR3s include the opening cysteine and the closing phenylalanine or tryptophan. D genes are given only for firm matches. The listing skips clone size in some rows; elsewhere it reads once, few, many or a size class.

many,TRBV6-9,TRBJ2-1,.,TGTGCCAGCAGTTACGAGAGCTCCTACAATGAGCAGTTCTTC,CASSYESSYNEQFF
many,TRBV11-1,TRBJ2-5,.,TGTGCCAGCAGCTCAGAAGACACCATCCCTGGGGAGACCCAGTACTTC,CASSSEDTIPGETQYF
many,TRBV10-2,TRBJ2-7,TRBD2,TGCGCCAGCAGTGCCCGGGACTACGGGGACTACGAGCAGTACTTC,CASSARDYGDYEQYF
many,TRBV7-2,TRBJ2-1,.,TGTGCCAGCAAAAACTCGCGAGTTTACAATGAGCAGTTCTTC,CASKNSRVYNEQFF
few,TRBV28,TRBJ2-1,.,TGTGCCAGCAGTTTAGGTACGGGTAGCTCCTACAATGAGCAGTTCTTC,CASSLGTGSSYNEQFF
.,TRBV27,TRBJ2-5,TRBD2,TGTGCCAGCAGTCCTAGGACTAGCGGGAGAGAGACCCAGTACTTC,CASSPRTSGRETQYF
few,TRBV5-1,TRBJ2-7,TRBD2,TGTGCCAGCAGCGACGGACTAGCGGGAGGTATTTACGAGCAGTACTTC,CASSDGLAGGIYEQYF
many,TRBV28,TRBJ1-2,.,TGTGCCAGCAAAACCGACCCCTATGGCTACACCTTC,CASKTDPYGYTF
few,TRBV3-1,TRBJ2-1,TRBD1,TGTGCCAGCAGCCTAGGACAGGGGAAAAATGAGCAGTTCTTC,CASSLGQGKNEQFF
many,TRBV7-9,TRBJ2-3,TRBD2,TGTGCCAGCAGCGGAGTCGGGAGGGTTCGGTCAGATACGCAGTATTTT,CASSGVGRVRSDTQYF
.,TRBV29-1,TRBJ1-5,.,TGCAGCGTTGAAGATCCGGGACGGCCCCAGCATTTT,CSVEDPGRPQHF
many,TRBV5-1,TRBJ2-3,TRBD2,TGCGCCAGCAGCTTGGAGCGGGACACAGATACGCAGTATTTT,CASSLERDTDTQYF
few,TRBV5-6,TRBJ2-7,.,TGTGCCAGCAGCTCTAAGCCCGAGAGACCGGAGGAGCAGTACTTC,CASSSKPERPEEQYF
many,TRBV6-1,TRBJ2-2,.,TGTGCCAGCAGAGTACACGGAGTGAACACCGGGGAGCTGTTTTTT,CASRVHGVNTGELFF
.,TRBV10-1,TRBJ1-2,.,TGCGCCAGCAGTGAGTCGAAGTCCGGGTTGGATGGCTACACCTTC,CASSESKSGLDGYTF
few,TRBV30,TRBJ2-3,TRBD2,TGTGCCTCCAGGGACCCTCTCGGACTAGCTGGAGATACGCAGTATTTT,CASRDPLGLAGDTQYF
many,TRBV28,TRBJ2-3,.,TGTGCCAGCAGCTCCCATCCAGATACGCAGTATTTT,CASSSHPDTQYF